These 18 T cell receptor beta chains originate from one sample sequenced in a study of CD8+ T cells in alopecia areata. cDNA serving as the sequencing template came from extracted, reverse transcribed RNA. Clones were sequenced by immunoSEQ multiplex PCR, and TCRdb holds only the in-frame ones, with some missing. The data list 290,000 or so clones, none observed once; 1.2% falls to the top ten. Cell sorting was performed on pooled cutaneous lymph node cells with CD4, CD8alpha, NKG2D, NKG2ACE and other markers. Sequenced input: CD4+ T cells sorted from a lymph node. The receptors originated from a C3H/HeJ mouse with alopecia areata. The mouse strain carries the MHC haplotype H2-k.

This clone was seen only a few times. The gene names given are mouse names. The read comes to an end 4 residues before the CDR3 does, leaving the germline J gene to fill in the end. J is TRBJ1-1 and V is TRBV13-2; D is perhaps TRBD1 (6 bases). Between the trimmed V and J ends, which lost 1 base and 1 base, there was a span of 8 bases. This CDR3 spans 14 amino acids. The germline V gene has CDR1 NNHNN and CDR2 SYGAGS (reference sequence). CDR3 amino acids: CASGDPRGNTEVFF. CDR3 DNA, as far as it was read: TGTGCCAGCGGTGATCCCAGGGGGAACACA.

Many counts were recorded for this clone. Germline and genes: mouse. With the read ending 4 residues before the CDR3 end, the germline J gene is used to fill in that end. At the DNA level, this CDR3 is encoded by other sequences in the same sample as well. The V and J genes are TRBV13-2 and TRBJ2-5, with D hard to call. The CDR3 is 11 residues long. Per germline, CDR1 NNHNN and CDR2 SYGAGS (reference sequence). CDR3 loop: CASGDGDTQYF. The covered CDR3 bases are TGTGCCAGCGGTGATGGGGAC.

In regard to this clone: These gene names are mouse names. Read sequence stops 4 residues before the CDR3 end, and the germline J gene provides the missing end. The chain combines TRBV5 with TRBJ2-1; 9 nucleotides align to TRBD1. In germline, CDR1 is LGHNA, CDR2 YNLKQL (reference sequence). The CDR3 spans 15 residues. The CDR3 DNA, read in part, is TGTGCCAGCAGCCAAGTGAGGACAGGGGTGGCT. This sequence encodes CASSQVRTGVA. The CDR3, in full, reads CASSQVRTGVAEQFF.

This clone appeared a few times. Genes here carry mouse names. The read stops 4 residues short of the end of the CDR3; the missing end is completed from the germline J gene. V and J are TRBV29 and TRBJ1-2; D uncertain. Germline V gene sequence: CDR1 MSHET, CDR2 SYDVDS. V gave up 3 bases and J gave up 0 bases, with 5 bases separating them. This CDR3 contains 13 residues. This chain's CDR3 is CASSFPANSDYTF. CDR3 bases read: TGTGCTAGCAGTTTCCCAGCAAACTCC.

In regard to this clone: These gene names are mouse names. The read finishes 4 residues shy of the CDR3 end, and the germline J gene is used to complete it. V gene TRBV14 combines with J gene TRBJ2-5, with D tentatively TRBD1 (7 bases). CDR3 length: 14 residues. The germline V gene has CDR1 SGHDT and CDR2 FRDEAV. CDR3 DNA (partial): TGTGCCAGCAGTTTAGTAGGGGGCAGGGAC. Protein product: CASSLVGGRD. The CDR3 in full is CASSLVGGRDTQYF.

With regard to this clone: All gene names here are mouse names. The CDR3 end lies 4 residues beyond the end of the read and is filled in from the germline J gene. Other DNA sequences of this sample code for an identical CDR3. The chain is built from TRBV19 and TRBJ2-5; 8 bases map to TRBD1. The CDR3 spans 14 residues. Germline V gene sequence: CDR1 FNHDT, CDR2 SITEND (reference sequence). CDR3 DNA, as far as it was read: TGTGCCAGCAGTATTCGGGACAGGAAAGAC. It translates to CASSIRDRKD. The entire CDR3 is CASSIRDRKDTQYF.

A remark on this clone: Mouse gene names apply. The read terminates 4 residues before the CDR3 end, so the remaining end is supplied by the germline J gene. The genes are TRBV13-3 and TRBJ2-2; 10 bases are a match to TRBD1. This CDR3 has 14 residues. With 7 bases clipped from V and 3 bases from J, the junction kept 3 bases outside the gene matches. Germline lookup yields CDR1 NNHDY and CDR2 SYVADS. The sequenced part of the CDR3 DNA is TGTGCCAGCGGGGACAGGGGAGACACCGGG. This sequence encodes CASGDRGDTG. The entire CDR3 is CASGDRGDTGQLYF.

On this clone itself: Mouse gene names apply. The sequenced fragment ends 3 residues before the CDR3 boundary, so the rest is inferred from the germline J gene. This rearrangement joins TRBV13-2 to TRBJ1-6, with 7 bases identical to TRBD1. TRBJ1-6 is an ORF for which the function is uncertain. Trimming at V came to 5 bases and at J to 4 bases, leaving 6 bases not matched to a gene. The CDR3 consists of 15 residues. Germline CDR1 is NNHNN and CDR2 is SYGAGS (reference sequence). The CDR3 loop reads CASGGRDRYNSPLYF. The CDR3 bases that were read are TGTGCCAGCGGGGGCCGGGACAGATATAATTCGCCC.

This clone has a handful of counts. Any gene name here is a mouse gene name. The missing CDR3 end, 4 residues past where the read stops, is filled in from the germline J gene. The identical CDR3 is also encoded by other nucleotide sequences in the sample. V gene TRBV13-1 combines with J gene TRBJ2-3; 9 bases are shared with TRBD2. Germline assignment: CDR1 NSHNY and CDR2 SYGAGN. The CDR3 extends over 17 amino acids. V lost 2 bases to trimming and J lost 0 bases; unmatched junction nucleotides: 7. The CDR3 is CASSDPDWGTSAETLYF. CDR3 DNA (partial): TGTGCCAGCAGTGACCCCGACTGGGGGACTAGTGCAGAA.

This clone was picked up a small number of times. Mouse gene names and germline throughout. CDR3 loop: CASGDRGADTGQLYF. CDR3 DNA (partial): TGTGCCAGCGGTGATCGGGGGGCCGACACCGGG. The V gene is TRBV13-2, the J gene TRBJ2-2, with a possible D match to TRBD2 (7 bases). The read ends 4 residues before the CDR3 terminus; that terminus is restored from the germline J gene. CDR1 NNHNN and CDR2 SYGAGS come from the germline V gene (reference sequence). The germline V and J ends were trimmed by 1 base and 3 bases, with 10 bases remaining between them. The CDR3 contains 15 residues.

In the case of this clone: A much larger clone differs from this one at a single base, so this may be a read error. The listed genes are named as in mouse. The read ends 4 residues shy of where the CDR3 ends; the end is completed using the germline J gene. This sequence joins TRBV13-3 and TRBJ2-7; D is unclear. This CDR3 spans 11 amino acids. The germline CDR1 and CDR2 sequences are NNHDY and SYVADS. CDR3 DNA, as far as it was read: TGTGCCAGCAGTGACAAGGAT. It is translated as CASSDKD. The whole CDR3 is CASSDKDEQYF.

This clone was found a few times. Gene names are the mouse ones. The CDR3 goes on 4 residues after the read ends, and that part is filled in from the germline J gene. V usage is TRBV13-3 and J usage is TRBJ1-2, with D unresolved. This CDR3 spans 11 amino acids. V was cut by 8 bases and J by 0 bases, with 5 bases left in between. Germline lookup yields CDR1 NNHDY and CDR2 SYVADS. This CDR3 reads CARQSNSDYTF. The part of the CDR3 DNA that was read is TGTGCCAGACAGTCAAACTCC.

This clone was detected only a few times. These gene names are mouse names. The missing CDR3 end, 4 residues past where the read stops, is filled in from the germline J gene. The V call is TRBV5, the J call TRBJ2-3; 11 bases fit TRBD2. The CDR3 runs 17 residues. CDR1 and CDR2 from the germline V gene are LGHNA and YNLKQL (reference sequence). V was pared by 0 bases and J by 1 base, with 3 bases of the junction left unmatched. CDR3 bases read: TGTGCCAGCAGCCAAGAACTGGGACTGGGGGGTGCAGAA. Protein product: CASSQELGLGGAE. The whole CDR3 protein is CASSQELGLGGAETLYF.

A few counts support this clone. Gene and germline names: mouse. Read data end 4 residues before the CDR3 end; the end is taken from the germline J gene. The chain carries TRBV31 and TRBJ2-5; D is unresolved. Looked up from germline, CDR1 is GKSSPN and CDR2 is SITVG. The V and J ends lost 1 base and 3 bases respectively, with 5 bases between them. CDR3 length equals 12 residues. The CDR3 here is CAWSPTQDTQYF. Partial CDR3 DNA: TGTGCCTGGAGTCCGACTCAAGAC.

Points on this clone: Here the gene names and germline are mouse. The CDR3 end is not reached by the read, which stops 4 residues before it; the germline J gene fills it in. This rearrangement joins TRBV31 to TRBJ1-1; a weak D match, TRBD1 (6 bases). The length of the CDR3 is 14 residues. Germline values: CDR1 GKSSPN, CDR2 SITVG. The chain's CDR3 is CAWSLRGAYTEVFF. Partial CDR3 DNA: TGTGCCTGGAGTCTAAGGGGGGCATATACA.

Remarks on this clone: Germline and genes here are mouse. The read ends 4 residues before the CDR3 terminus; that terminus is restored from the germline J gene. The chain links TRBV1 to TRBJ1-2; TRBD1 matches 7 bases. In germline, CDR1 is NSQYPW, CDR2 LRSPGD (reference sequence). The CDR3 has 14 residues. Here the CDR3 reads CTCSVTGERSDYTF. CDR3 DNA (partial): TGCACCTGCAGTGTCACAGGGGAAAGGTCC.

A remark on this clone: Mouse gene names apply. CDR3 DNA, as far as it was read: TGCACCTGCAGTGCAGAAGGGACTGGGGGGGCT. This codes for CTCSAEGTGGA. Given in full, the CDR3 is CTCSAEGTGGAEQFF. The V and J genes are TRBV1 and TRBJ2-1, with TRBD2 matching 12 bases. The read is 4 residues too short to cover the CDR3 end, so that end is filled in from the germline J gene. This CDR3 region has 15 residues. The V gene's germline CDR1 is NSQYPW and CDR2 LRSPGD (reference sequence).

Details on this clone: Gene names follow the mouse nomenclature. The missing CDR3 end, 4 residues past where the read stops, is filled in from the germline J gene. The V gene is TRBV13-1, the J gene TRBJ2-2, with 10 bases aligning to TRBD1. The germline CDR1 and CDR2 sequences are NSHNY and SYGAGN. CDR3 size: 17 residues. The trim removed 1 base at V and 1 base at J, leaving 4 bases unmatched. CDR3: CASSDHRDRGNTGQLYF. The DNA read from the CDR3 is TGTGCCAGCAGTGATCACCGGGACAGGGGAAACACCGGG.